These 26 T cell receptor beta chains were sequenced from one sample in a study of blood T cell repertoires in COVID-19. Sequencing was performed with immunoSEQ multiplex PCR; in TCRdb, only in-frame clones are kept and a portion is missing. Of around 150,000 clones listed, 65% to 85% are singletons. The sample comprised peripheral blood. Source of these receptors: a woman older than 75 with acute or convalescent COVID-19.

The chain joins TRBV19 to TRBJ1-4, with 7 bases lining up with TRBD1. This CDR3 is 14 amino acids long. Germline CDR1 reads LNHDA; CDR2 reads SQIVND (reference sequence). The ends lost 6 bases at V and 7 bases at J; junction bases unmatched: 8. CDR3 sequence: CASSGTARVEKLFF. The CDR3 DNA reads TGTGCCAGTAGCGGGACAGCGAGGGTTGAAAAACTGTTTTTT.

DNA of the CDR3: TGTGCCAGCAGCCCCCACCGGGGCTATGGCTACACCTTC. Protein: CASSPHRGYGYTF. The V and J genes are TRBV12-3 or TRBV12-4 and TRBJ1-2; D unresolved. The CDR3 loop spans 13 amino acids. V was cut by 6 bases and J by 4 bases, with 12 bases left in between.

The CDR3, as DNA: TGTGCCAGCAGCTCAGGGATCCGCGAGCCCCAGCATTTT. Translated: CASSSGIREPQHF. V is TRBV3-1 (or the pseudogene TRBV3-2) and J is TRBJ1-5, with a possible D match to TRBD1 (5 bases). The germline V and J ends were trimmed by 5 bases and 8 bases, with 13 bases remaining between them. This CDR3 has 13 residues. Germline V gives CDR1 LGHDT, CDR2 YNNKEL (reference sequence).

This clone showed up many times. The chain's CDR3 is CASSIRGGGAAEAFF. The CDR3 nucleotides are TGTGCCAGTAGTATACGAGGGGGCGGTGCGGCTGAAGCTTTCTTT. The chain links TRBV19 to TRBJ1-1; TRBD1 agrees at 7 bases. Looked up from germline, CDR1 is LNHDA and CDR2 is SQIVND (reference sequence). This CDR3 has 15 amino acids. V shed 2 bases and J 6 bases; nucleotides not matched to a gene: 9.

V gene TRBV9 combines with J gene TRBJ1-1; D gene ambiguous. The germline V gene encodes CDR1 SGDLS and CDR2 YYNGEE. The length of the CDR3 is 15 residues. The V end lost 0 bases, the J end lost 7 bases, and 16 bases lay between the germline ends. The CDR3 DNA reads as TGTGCCAGCAGCGTAGCACGGGAGGTGCGGGTTGAAGCTTTCTTT. Its protein product is CASSVAREVRVEAFF.

The rearrangement links TRBV18 to TRBJ2-1; D perhaps matches TRBD2 (5 bases). The CDR3 covers 14 residues. The V end was cut by 0 bases, the J end by 7 bases, with 10 bases between. CDR1 is KGHSH and CDR2 is LQKENI in the germline V gene. The CDR3 DNA follows: TGTGCCAGCTCACCACCAAGCGGTTTTAATGAGCAGTTCTTC. Protein product: CASSPPSGFNEQFF.

The V gene is TRBV10-2, the J gene TRBJ1-1; perhaps TRBD1 as D (5 bases). Per the germline V gene, CDR1 is WSHSY and CDR2 is SAAADI. The length of the CDR3 is 13 residues. V was shortened by 10 bases and J by 4 bases, with 16 bases between the two germline ends. CDR3 sequence (DNA): TGCGCCATCCGACTCAGGGAGGGCACTGAAGCTTTCTTT. Residues: CAIRLREGTEAFF.

This sequence joins TRBV19 and TRBJ2-1; D remains unclear. Germline V gene sequence: CDR1 LNHDA, CDR2 SQIVND (reference sequence). This CDR3 comprises 15 residues. Deletions cut 3 bases from V and 0 bases from J, with 9 bases between. In nucleotides, the CDR3 is TGTGCCAGTAGTATTGAACTCGGCTCCTACAATGAGCAGTTCTTC. Encoded protein: CASSIELGSYNEQFF.

This clone was seen once. This chain joins TRBV3-1 (or the pseudogene TRBV3-2) and TRBJ1-1; 7 nucleotides align to TRBD1. Germline CDR1 and CDR2: LGHDT and YNNKEL (reference sequence). The J segment lost 3 bases and the V segment lost 4 bases, leaving 11 bases of the junction unmatched. This CDR3 has 16 amino acids. CDR3 sequence (DNA): TGTGCCAGCAGCCCCCAGACAGGGTCCGTTCACACTGAAGCTTTCTTT. It encodes CASSPQTGSVHTEAFF.

This sequence joins TRBV5-1 and TRBJ1-6; TRBD1 matches at 7 bases. V was pared by 6 bases and J by 5 bases, with 5 bases of the junction left unmatched. Per germline, CDR1 SGHRS and CDR2 YFSETQ. The CDR3 contains 14 residues. CDR3 amino acids: CASKQTGDNSPLHF. Written as DNA, the CDR3 is TGCGCCAGCAAACAAACAGGGGATAATTCACCCCTCCACTTT. Drawing the rest from reference TRBV5-1 and TRBJ1-6, the complete variable domain is KAGVTQTPRYLIKTRGQQVTLSCSPISGHRSVSWYQQTPGQGLQFLFEYFSETQRNKGNFPGRFSGRQFSNSRSEMNVSTLELGDSALYLCASKQTGDNSPLHFGNGTRLTVT.

The V and J genes are TRBV6-5 and TRBJ2-3; D may be TRBD2 (5 bases). The CDR3 is made up of 11 amino acids. Trimming stripped 11 bases from V and 3 bases from J, with 9 bases between. CDR1 and CDR2 from the germline V gene are MNHEY and SVGAGI. The DNA of the CDR3 is TGTGCCGGCCGGGGTACAGATACGCAGTATTTT. This sequence encodes CAGRGTDTQYF.

This clone was seen a few times. The rearrangement uses TRBV5-1 and TRBJ2-7, with D unclear. The CDR3 runs 13 residues. Trimming removed 3 bases from V and 6 bases from J, with 13 bases in between. Germline CDR1 and CDR2: SGHRS and YFSETQ. The CDR3, as DNA: TGCGCCAGCAGCTCTACACCCTGGGCCGAGCAGTACTTC. This encodes CASSSTPWAEQYF.

DNA of the CDR3: TGTGCCAGCAGCCTCGACAGACCCGAAGCTTTCTTT. Translating it yields CASSLDRPEAFF. The chain couples TRBV3-1 (or the pseudogene TRBV3-2) to TRBJ1-1, with TRBD1 as a possible D gene (5 bases). CDR3 length equals 12 residues. V was pared by 4 bases and J by 8 bases, with 11 bases between. Germline lookup yields CDR1 LGHDT and CDR2 YNNKEL (reference sequence).

The V call is TRBV5-1, the J call TRBJ2-5; D is undetermined. The CDR3 has 15 amino acids. Trimming cost V 3 bases and J 1 base, with 13 bases left between them. Germline assignment: CDR1 SGHRS and CDR2 YFSETQ. The CDR3 sequence: CASSSETTLQETQYF. DNA of the CDR3: TGCGCCAGCAGCTCTGAAACGACTCTCCAAGAGACCCAGTACTTC.

V usage is TRBV11-1 and J usage is TRBJ1-1; 9 bases are a match to TRBD1. Germline loops: CDR1 SGHAT, CDR2 FQDESV (reference sequence). The CDR3 spans 15 residues. J lost 0 bases, V lost 5 bases, and 4 bases had no gene match. Written as DNA, the CDR3 is TGTGCCAGCAGCGGGACAGGGAGTATGAACACTGAAGCTTTCTTT. It encodes CASSGTGSMNTEAFF.

The chain carries TRBV6-6 and TRBJ2-7; a weak D match, TRBD1 (6 bases). V was clipped by 6 bases and J by 6 bases, with 12 bases between them. The CDR3 spans 12 residues. Germline CDR1 and CDR2: MNHNY and SVGAGI (reference sequence). In DNA form, the CDR3 reads TGTGCCAGCAGCGTGACAGGTAGCGAGCAGTACTTC. It specifies CASSVTGSEQYF.

J is TRBJ2-7 and V is TRBV6-2 or TRBV6-3; D possibly corresponds to TRBD2 (5 bases). There are 14 residues in the CDR3. V was clipped by 2 bases and J by 6 bases, with 14 bases between them. Germline CDR1 reads MNHEY; CDR2 reads SVGEGT. CDR3 sequence (DNA): TGTGCCAGCAGTTACGGGAGCGAACCGCTCGAGCAGTACTTC. As protein: CASSYGSEPLEQYF.

The chain combines TRBV27 with TRBJ1-5; 12 nucleotides align to TRBD1. Trimming took 1 base from V and 3 from J; bases not matched to a gene: 10. This CDR3 is built from 19 residues. Per the germline V gene, CDR1 is MNHEY and CDR2 is SMNVEV (reference sequence). DNA for the CDR3: TGTGCCAGCAGTTTATTCCGCTACCGGGACAGGGGGCCCAATCAGCCCCAGCATTTT. Amino acids: CASSLFRYRDRGPNQPQHF.

The V gene is TRBV30, the J gene TRBJ2-3; tentative D call: TRBD2 (5 bases). The V gene's germline CDR1 is GTSNPN and CDR2 SVGIG (reference sequence). Trimming removed 4 bases from V and 6 bases from J, with 17 bases in between. The length of the CDR3 is 14 residues. CDR3 bases: TGTGCCTGGACCCCCGGGGTGGGCCCCGATACGCAGTATTTT. Translation gives CAWTPGVGPDTQYF.

The chain uses TRBV7-6 and TRBJ2-5; D remains ambiguous. V was shortened by 1 base and J by 4 bases, with 10 bases between the two germline ends. The CDR3 length is 14 residues. Germline CDR1 and CDR2: SGHVS and FNYEAQ. CDR3 residues: CASSLVFGPETQYF. The CDR3 nucleotides are TGTGCCAGCAGCTTAGTATTCGGTCCAGAGACCCAGTACTTC.

CDR3 sequence reads: CASSLMDSYNEQFF. DNA of the CDR3: TGCGCCAGCAGCTTGATGGACAGTTACAATGAGCAGTTCTTC. This chain links TRBV5-1 with TRBJ2-1; tentatively, D is TRBD1 (6 bases). The CDR3 is 14 residues long. V lost 1 base and J lost 4, with 9 bases in between. Germline assignment: CDR1 SGHRS and CDR2 YFSETQ.

This clone was counted at least ten times. The chain has TRBV27 and TRBJ2-4, with D perhaps TRBD1 (5 bases). The CDR3 runs 17 residues. Germline values: CDR1 MNHEY, CDR2 SMNVEV (reference sequence). The V end was cut by 4 bases, the J end by 0 bases, with 16 bases between. CDR3 in amino acids: CASSSQSRGLAKNIQYF. CDR3 bases: TGTGCCAGCAGTTCACAGAGTAGGGGCCTAGCCAAAAACATTCAGTACTTC.

This clone showed up just once. CDR3 region: CASSPPRRWTSGYNEQFF. Here the CDR3 DNA reads TGTGCCAGCAGCCCACCTAGGCGTTGGACTAGCGGATACAATGAGCAGTTCTTC. The chain combines TRBV13 with TRBJ2-1; 10 bases match TRBD2. The CDR3 runs to 18 residues. In germline, CDR1 is PRHDT, CDR2 FYEKMQ (reference sequence). V was clipped by 5 bases and J by 4 bases; unmatched bases: 14.

The genes are TRBV3-1 (or the pseudogene TRBV3-2) and TRBJ2-4; TRBD1 is a possible D gene (5 bases). The V end lost 0 bases, the J end lost 7 bases, and 10 bases lay between the germline ends. This CDR3 is built from 14 residues. Germline assignment: CDR1 LGHDT and CDR2 YNNKEL (reference sequence). The CDR3 reads CASSQDMTDNIQYF. CDR3 nucleotides: TGTGCCAGCAGCCAAGATATGACAGATAACATTCAGTACTTC.

This clone was observed a handful of times. V usage is TRBV30 and J usage is TRBJ1-1; D remains unclear. Trimming stripped 1 base from V and 4 bases from J, with 13 bases between. The CDR3 totals 14 residues. Germline values: CDR1 GTSNPN, CDR2 SVGIG (reference sequence). The CDR3 DNA reads TGTGCCTGGAGTGACCATGAGGATGTCACTGAAGCTTTCTTT. The encoded protein is CAWSDHEDVTEAFF.

A few counts support this clone. The chain couples TRBV14 to TRBJ2-3, with D perhaps TRBD1 (6 bases). CDR3 length: 13 amino acids. Germline CDR1 reads SGHDN; CDR2 reads FVKESK. V was shortened by 4 bases and J by 6 bases, with 11 bases between the two germline ends. The CDR3 sequence: CASSPSGADTQYF. The CDR3 DNA follows: TGTGCCAGCAGCCCGTCAGGGGCGGATACGCAGTATTTT.